What follows are 22 T cell receptor beta chains derived from one specimen sequenced in a study of CD8 T cells in ankylosing spondylitis. MiXCR, applied by TCRdb to the 5' RACE reads, yields one record per CDR3 protein. The sample consists of around 120,000 distinct CDR3 sequences, nearly 25% of them appearing once. The sequencing input was synovial fluid, either unsorted or a sorted T cell fraction (not recorded which). These receptors came from a male donor with ankylosing spondylitis.

At least ten counts were recorded for this clonotype. This chain connects TRBV20-1 to TRBJ2-3; TRBD1 or TRBD2 may be the D gene (5 bases each). Trimming took 5 bases from V and 1 from J, leaving 10 bases between them. The germline CDR1 and CDR2 sequences are DFQATT and SNEGSKA (reference sequence). The CDR3 has 13 amino acids. The CDR3 DNA follows: TGCAGTGCTCACGGGACCGGCACAGATACGCAGTATTTT. It codes for CSAHGTGTDTQYF.

There are a few counts of this clonotype. The V gene is TRBV4-1, the J gene TRBJ2-1; D ambiguous. Germline V gives CDR1 MGHRA, CDR2 YSYEKL. V was shortened by 0 bases and J by 9 bases, with 12 bases between the two germline ends. This CDR3 spans 14 amino acids. The CDR3 DNA reads as TGCGCCAGCAGCCAAGATCGTACTGGTAGTGAGCAGTTCTTC. This translates into CASSQDRTGSEQFF.

This clonotype occurred a few times. This sequence joins TRBV11-2 and TRBJ1-1; unclear D gene. Germline V gene data show CDR1 as SGHAT and CDR2 as FQNNGV. This CDR3 is 13 amino acids long. Trimming stripped 3 bases from V and 1 base from J, with 6 bases between. CDR3 amino acids: CASSLHTNTEAFF. The CDR3 DNA reads TGTGCCAGCAGCTTGCACACGAACACTGAAGCTTTCTTT.

This clonotype was seen only a few times. The chain combines TRBV2 with TRBJ2-3, with TRBD2 matching over 8 bases. CDR1 SNHLY and CDR2 FYNNEI come from the germline V gene. The V gene end was trimmed by 4 bases and the J gene end by 2 bases; junction bases not matched to a gene: 8. The CDR3 consists of 16 residues. In nucleotides, the CDR3 is TGTGCCAGCAGTGCCCGGGGGCGGGAGGTCACAGATACGCAGTATTTT. Amino acid sequence: CASSARGREVTDTQYF.

In its sample, this clonotype was seen a few times. The chain couples TRBV5-6 to TRBJ2-1; D gene uncertain. Germline loops: CDR1 SGHDT, CDR2 YYEEEE. With 2 bases removed from V and 9 bases from J, the gap between germline ends came to 6 bases. This CDR3 comprises 11 residues. CDR3 sequence reads: CASSFGSEQFF. CDR3 DNA sequence: TGTGCCAGCAGCTTCGGCTCTGAGCAGTTCTTC.

V is TRBV7-8 and J is TRBJ1-2; 7 positions match TRBD1. The length of the CDR3 is 16 residues. Germline V gene sequence: CDR1 SGHVS, CDR2 FQNEAQ. The V segment lost 1 base and the J segment 4 bases; nucleotides outside the gene matches: 9. The CDR3 nucleotides read TGTGCCAGCAGCTTAGAATCACAGGGGTTGGGCTATGGCTACACCTTC. Translating gives CASSLESQGLGYGYTF. The entire variable domain, with the rest obtained from reference TRBV7-8 and TRBJ1-2, is as follows: GAGVSQSPRYKVAKRGQDVALRCDPISGHVSLFWYQQALGQGPEFLTYFQNEAQLDKSGLPSDRFFAERPEGSVSTLKIQRTQQEDSAVYLCASSLESQGLGYGYTFGSGTRLTVV.

The chain links TRBV7-9 to TRBJ2-5; TRBD1 or TRBD2 may be the D gene (5 bases each). The V end lost 6 bases, the J end lost 2 bases, and 19 bases lay between the germline ends. CDR1 and CDR2 from the germline V gene are SEHNR and FQNEAQ (reference sequence). The CDR3 extends over 16 amino acids. CDR3 sequence reads: CASSYDPGRGQETQYF. The CDR3 nucleotides read TGTGCCAGCAGTTATGATCCGGGACGGGGACAAGAGACCCAGTACTTC.

This clonotype was found a few times. The CDR3 is CASSLDRGAGGYTF. CDR3 DNA sequence: TGTGCCAGCAGCTTAGATCGGGGGGCGGGTGGCTACACCTTC. V and J are TRBV7-8 and TRBJ1-2, with D possibly TRBD1 on 6 matching bases. V was shortened by 1 base and J by 7 bases, with 13 bases between the two germline ends. The CDR3 consists of 14 residues. Germline V gives CDR1 SGHVS, CDR2 FQNEAQ. Variable domain in full (rest from reference TRBV7-8 and TRBJ1-2): GAGVSQSPRYKVAKRGQDVALRCDPISGHVSLFWYQQALGQGPEFLTYFQNEAQLDKSGLPSDRFFAERPEGSVSTLKIQRTQQEDSAVYLCASSLDRGAGGYTFGSGTRLTVV.

This clonotype was observed a few times. DNA for the CDR3: TGTGCCAGCAGCGCCCTACTAGCGGGGGTCACAGATACGCAGTATTTT. This sequence encodes CASSALLAGVTDTQYF. The chain joins TRBV9 to TRBJ2-3, with TRBD2 matching over 11 bases. The V gene's germline CDR1 is SGDLS and CDR2 YYNGEE. This CDR3 comprises 16 residues. The V and J ends lost 3 bases and 2 bases, in that order; junction bases with no gene match: 5.

This clonotype showed up many times. The genes are TRBV5-1 and TRBJ2-5; TRBD2 matches at 7 bases. The junction had 3 bases not matched to a gene; V was cut back by 2 bases and J by 5 bases. The CDR3 is 13 amino acids. The germline CDR1 and CDR2 sequences are SGHRS and YFSETQ. CDR3 sequence: CASSLAGKETQYF. For the CDR3, the DNA is TGCGCCAGCAGCTTAGCGGGAAAGGAGACCCAGTACTTC. Based on the CDR3 plus reference TRBV5-1 and TRBJ2-5, the full variable domain is KAGVTQTPRYLIKTRGQQVTLSCSPISGHRSVSWYQQTPGQGLQFLFEYFSETQRNKGNFPGRFSGRQFSNSRSEMNVSTLELGDSALYLCASSLAGKETQYFGPGTRLLVL.

V gene TRBV6-6 combines with J gene TRBJ1-4, with 7 bases identical to TRBD1. V lost 4 bases, J lost 7 bases, and 3 bases stayed unmatched. Germline lookup yields CDR1 MNHNY and CDR2 SVGAGI (reference sequence). This CDR3 is built from 13 residues. CDR3 in DNA: TGTGCCAGCAGTTCCTACAGGGGTGAAAAACTGTTTTTT. As protein: CASSSYRGEKLFF.

The chain recombines TRBV11-2 with TRBJ2-2; no definite D call. CDR3 size: 15 residues. The ends were cut back, 5 bases at V and 6 bases at J, with 16 bases in the middle. CDR1 and CDR2 (germline): SGHAT, FQNNGV. CDR3 residues: CASSRRTVGSGELFF. The CDR3, as DNA: TGTGCCAGCAGCCGTCGCACAGTTGGTTCCGGGGAGCTGTTTTTT.

In its sample, this clonotype is medium-sized. The chain combines TRBV27 with TRBJ2-3; perhaps TRBD2 as D (6 bases). The CDR3 runs to 13 residues. V lost 5 bases and J 7 bases, leaving 13 bases between the germline ends. The germline V gene has CDR1 MNHEY and CDR2 SMNVEV (reference sequence). The CDR3 here is CASSLRGRNTQYF. In nucleotides, the CDR3 is TGTGCCAGCAGTCTCCGAGGGAGGAATACGCAGTATTTT.

The rearrangement uses TRBV5-5 and TRBJ2-2; D possibly corresponds to TRBD1 (5 bases). The CDR3 runs to 13 residues. CDR1 is SGHKS, CDR2 YYEKEE, per germline (reference sequence). V lost 2 bases to trimming and J lost 6 bases, with 8 bases between them. CDR3 loop: CASSLGVSGELFF. DNA for the CDR3: TGTGCCAGCAGCTTAGGGGTGTCCGGGGAGCTGTTTTTT.

This chain uses TRBV7-8 with TRBJ2-1; 10 bases fit TRBD1. V was clipped by 5 bases and J by 5 bases; unmatched bases: 12. The germline CDR1 and CDR2 sequences are SGHVS and FQNEAQ. CDR3 size: 17 residues. CDR3 protein: CASSKIGTGAQNNEQFF. CDR3 DNA sequence: TGTGCCAGCAGCAAAATAGGGACAGGGGCGCAGAACAATGAGCAGTTCTTC.

This chain joins TRBV10-2 and TRBJ1-1, with 7 bases aligning to TRBD1. The V gene end was trimmed by 6 bases and the J gene end by 4 bases; junction bases not matched to a gene: 11. The CDR3 loop spans 15 amino acids. The germline V gene encodes CDR1 WSHSY and CDR2 SAAADI. The CDR3 spells CASRGTVYSLTEAFF. The DNA for the CDR3 is TGCGCCAGCAGGGGGACAGTCTACTCCCTCACTGAAGCTTTCTTT.

This clonotype was recorded many times. This chain joins TRBV4-2 and TRBJ2-5; D perhaps matches TRBD1 (5 bases). CDR3 length: 14 residues. The V end was cut by 2 bases, the J end by 9 bases, with 16 bases between. The germline CDR1 and CDR2 sequences are LGHNA and YNFKEQ. The DNA of the CDR3 is TGTGCCAGCAGCCAACGGGCAGGGCTCAGGGCCCAGTACTTC. This translates into CASSQRAGLRAQYF.

The chain employs TRBV12-3 or TRBV12-4 and TRBJ1-5, with 7 bases aligning to TRBD1. The CDR3 extends over 16 amino acids. Unmatched junction bases numbered 6, after V lost 3 bases and J lost 1 base. The DNA of the CDR3 is TGTGCCAGCAGTTTTGTGGTAGGGGGCAGCAATCAGCCCCAGCATTTT. This gives the protein CASSFVVGGSNQPQHF.

The V call is TRBV18, the J call TRBJ1-5, with 7 bases that match TRBD1. The CDR3 length is 16 residues. V gave up 6 bases and J gave up 7 bases; unmatched junction bases: 15. Per germline, CDR1 KGHSH and CDR2 LQKENI. The CDR3 DNA follows: TGTGCCAGCTCTCCCGACCCGACAGGGAGGGCACAGCCCCAGCATTTT. Protein: CASSPDPTGRAQPQHF. The full variable domain, its missing parts supplied by reference TRBV18 and TRBJ1-5, is NAGVMQNPRHLVRRRGQEARLRCSPMKGHSHVYWYRQLPEEGLKFMVYLQKENIIDESGMPKERFSAEFPKEGPSILRIQQVVRGDSAAYFCASSPDPTGRAQPQHFGDGTRLSIL.

The chain couples TRBV6-5 to TRBJ1-2, with D possibly TRBD1 on 6 matching bases. V was pared by 0 bases and J by 4 bases, with 18 bases between. The V gene's germline CDR1 is MNHEY and CDR2 SVGAGI. This CDR3 region has 17 residues. The CDR3 sequence: CASSYSGLGRGFYGYTF. The CDR3, as DNA: TGTGCCAGCAGTTACTCGGGGTTGGGCAGGGGCTTCTATGGCTACACCTTC.

The sample holds a few counts of this clonotype. V and J are TRBV9 and TRBJ2-2, with D perhaps matching TRBD2 (5 bases). There are 14 residues in the CDR3. Germline V gene data show CDR1 as SGDLS and CDR2 as YYNGEE. Trimming pared 1 base from V and 7 bases from J, leaving 11 bases between. For the CDR3, the DNA is TGTGCCAGCAGCGTAAATATGGAGGTCGGGGAGCTGTTTTTT. Translation: CASSVNMEVGELFF.

In this sample, this clonotype turned up many times. The chain is built from TRBV29-1 and TRBJ1-5; 9 positions agree with TRBD1. CDR1 SQVTM and CDR2 ANQGSEA come from the germline V gene. The V gene end was trimmed by 4 bases and the J gene end by 5 bases; junction bases not matched to a gene: 3. CDR3 size: 13 residues. The CDR3 DNA is TGCAGCGTTGCACAGGGGGCTGATCAGCCCCAGCATTTT. It specifies CSVAQGADQPQHF.